This T cell receptor (beta chain) was found in a study of T cells in Graves' hyperthyroidism and ophthalmopathy. At the level of the study: Any treatment followed the collection of peripheral blood at initial diagnosis. Study results and limitations: Expanded thyroid clonotypes (above 0.001) were mostly also found in blood. Ophthalmopathy onset followed model prediction by a median approximately 6.2 months.

This clonotype was detected many times. Its antigen is currently unknown. Regions amplified from RNA transcripts were the TCR beta CDR3 regions. The HTBI primer set served for first-round RT-PCR of the TCR CDR3. TCRdb fed the multiplex PCR reads into MiXCR, producing one record per CDR3 protein. The top ten hold approximately 49% of the sample, which has around 340,000 distinct CDR3 sequences, over 15% seen once. Extraction of PBMCs used roughly 9.4 ml of fresh peripheral blood. This clonotype was obtained from a woman aged 50 to 60 with Graves' hyperthyroidism. The sample comprised blood.

DNA for the CDR3: TGTGCCAGCAGAATAGCTGGGGAGGTGGCCGGCGAGCAGTACTTC. Its translation is CASRIAGEVAGEQYF. The chain combines TRBV12-3 or TRBV12-4 with TRBJ2-7, with D possibly TRBD2 on 6 matching bases. The germline V and J ends were trimmed by 6 bases and 6 bases, with 21 bases remaining between them. The CDR3 is 15 amino acids.